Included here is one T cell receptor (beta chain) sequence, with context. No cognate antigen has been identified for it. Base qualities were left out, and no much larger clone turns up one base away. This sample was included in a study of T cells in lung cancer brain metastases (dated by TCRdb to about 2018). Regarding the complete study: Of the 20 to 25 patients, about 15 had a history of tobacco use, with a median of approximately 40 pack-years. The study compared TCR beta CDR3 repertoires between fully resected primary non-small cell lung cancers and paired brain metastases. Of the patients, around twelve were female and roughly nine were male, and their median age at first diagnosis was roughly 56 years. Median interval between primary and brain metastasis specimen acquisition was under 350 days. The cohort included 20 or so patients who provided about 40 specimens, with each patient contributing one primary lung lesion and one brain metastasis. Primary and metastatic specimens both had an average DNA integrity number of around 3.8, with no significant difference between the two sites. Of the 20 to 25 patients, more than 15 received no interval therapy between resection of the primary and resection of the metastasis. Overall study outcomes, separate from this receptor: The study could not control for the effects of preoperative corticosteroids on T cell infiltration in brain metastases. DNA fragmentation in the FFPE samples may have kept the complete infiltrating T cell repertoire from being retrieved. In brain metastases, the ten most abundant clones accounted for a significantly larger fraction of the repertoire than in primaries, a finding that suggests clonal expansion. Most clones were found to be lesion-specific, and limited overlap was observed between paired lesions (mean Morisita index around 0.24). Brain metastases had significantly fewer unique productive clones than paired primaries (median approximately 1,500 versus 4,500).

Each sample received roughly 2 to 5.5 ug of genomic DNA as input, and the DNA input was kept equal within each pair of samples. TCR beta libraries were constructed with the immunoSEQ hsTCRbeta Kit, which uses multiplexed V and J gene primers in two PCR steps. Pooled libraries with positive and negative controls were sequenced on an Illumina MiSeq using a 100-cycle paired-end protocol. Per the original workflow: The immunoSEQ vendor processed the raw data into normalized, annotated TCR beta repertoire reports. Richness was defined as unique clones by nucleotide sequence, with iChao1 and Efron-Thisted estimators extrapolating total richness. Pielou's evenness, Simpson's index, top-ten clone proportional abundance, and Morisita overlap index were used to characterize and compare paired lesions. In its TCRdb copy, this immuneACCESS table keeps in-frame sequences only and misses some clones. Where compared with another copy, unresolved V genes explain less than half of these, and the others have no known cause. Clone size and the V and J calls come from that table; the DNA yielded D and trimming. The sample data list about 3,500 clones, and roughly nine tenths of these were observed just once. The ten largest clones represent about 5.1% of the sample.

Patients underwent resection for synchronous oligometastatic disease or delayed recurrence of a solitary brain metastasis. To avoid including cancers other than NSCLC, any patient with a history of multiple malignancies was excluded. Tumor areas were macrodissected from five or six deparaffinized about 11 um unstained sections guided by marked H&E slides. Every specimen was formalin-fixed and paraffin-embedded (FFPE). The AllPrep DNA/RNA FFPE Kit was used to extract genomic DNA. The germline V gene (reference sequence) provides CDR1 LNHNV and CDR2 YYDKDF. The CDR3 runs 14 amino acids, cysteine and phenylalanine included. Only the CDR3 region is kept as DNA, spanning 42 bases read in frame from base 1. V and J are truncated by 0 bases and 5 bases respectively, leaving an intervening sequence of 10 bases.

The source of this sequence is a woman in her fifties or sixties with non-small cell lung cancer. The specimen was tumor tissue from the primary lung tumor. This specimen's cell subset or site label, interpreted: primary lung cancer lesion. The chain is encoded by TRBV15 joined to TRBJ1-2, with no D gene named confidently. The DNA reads TGTGCCACCAGCAGAGATGAGGGTTTATATGGCTACACCTTC. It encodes CATSRDEGLYGYTF.